The clone carrying this TCR beta chain was detected only once. The data were taken from a study of blood T cell repertoires in COVID-19. This CDR3 comprises 11 residues. V lost 6 bases and J lost 5, with 7 bases in between. Germline V CDR1 and CDR2: MNHEY, SVGAGI. The assay was immunoSEQ multiplex PCR, and TCRdb's table has in-frame clones only and misses some. The data hold 230,000 or so clones, with roughly 84% observed a single time. This chain joins TRBV6-5 and TRBJ2-5, with no clear D. Sequencing was performed on peripheral blood. This clonotype was obtained from a man aged 40-50 years with active or convalescent COVID-19. The CDR3 bases are TGTGCCAGCAGCCACGGGGAGACCCAGTACTTC. Amino acids: CASSHGETQYF.